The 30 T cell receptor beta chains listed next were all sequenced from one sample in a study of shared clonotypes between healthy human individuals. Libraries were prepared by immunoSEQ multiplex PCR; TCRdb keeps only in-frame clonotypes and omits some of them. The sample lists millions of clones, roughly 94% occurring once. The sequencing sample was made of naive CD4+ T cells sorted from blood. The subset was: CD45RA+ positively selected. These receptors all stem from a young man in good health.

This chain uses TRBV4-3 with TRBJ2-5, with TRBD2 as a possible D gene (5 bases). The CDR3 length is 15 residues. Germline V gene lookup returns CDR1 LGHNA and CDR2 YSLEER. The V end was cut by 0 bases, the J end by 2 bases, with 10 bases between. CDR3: CASSQEASGQETQYF. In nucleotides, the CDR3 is TGCGCCAGCAGCCAAGAGGCCAGCGGTCAAGAGACCCAGTACTTC.

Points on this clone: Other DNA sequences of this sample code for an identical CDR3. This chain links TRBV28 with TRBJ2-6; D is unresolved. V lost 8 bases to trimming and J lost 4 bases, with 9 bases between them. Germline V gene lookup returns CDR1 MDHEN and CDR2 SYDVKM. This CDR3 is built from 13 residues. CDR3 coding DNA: TGTGCCAGCTCACTTCCCGGGGCCAACGTCCTGACTTTC. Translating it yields CASSLPGANVLTF.

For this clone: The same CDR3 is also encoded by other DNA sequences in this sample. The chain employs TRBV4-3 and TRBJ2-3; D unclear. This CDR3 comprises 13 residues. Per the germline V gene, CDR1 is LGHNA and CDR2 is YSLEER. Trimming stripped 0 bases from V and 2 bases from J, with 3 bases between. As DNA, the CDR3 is TGCGCCAGCAGCCAAGAGCTCACAGATACGCAGTATTTT. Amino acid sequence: CASSQELTDTQYF.

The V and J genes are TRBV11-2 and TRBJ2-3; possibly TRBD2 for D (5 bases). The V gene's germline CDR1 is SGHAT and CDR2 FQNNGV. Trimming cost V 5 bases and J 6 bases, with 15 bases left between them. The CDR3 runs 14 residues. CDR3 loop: CASSLSWRADTQYF. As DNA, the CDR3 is TGTGCCAGCAGCCTCTCGTGGCGGGCGGATACGCAGTATTTT.

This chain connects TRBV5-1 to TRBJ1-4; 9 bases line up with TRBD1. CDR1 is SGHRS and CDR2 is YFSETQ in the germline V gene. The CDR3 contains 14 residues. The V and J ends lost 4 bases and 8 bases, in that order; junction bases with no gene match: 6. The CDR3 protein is CASSPTGGEEKLFF. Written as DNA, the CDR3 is TGCGCCAGCAGCCCGACAGGGGGAGAAGAAAAACTGTTTTTT.

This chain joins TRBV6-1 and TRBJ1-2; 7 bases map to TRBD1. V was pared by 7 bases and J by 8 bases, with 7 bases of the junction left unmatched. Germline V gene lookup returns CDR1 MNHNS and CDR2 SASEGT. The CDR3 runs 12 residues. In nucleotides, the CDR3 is TGTGCCAGCACTATGACAGGGAACGGCTACACCTTC. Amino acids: CASTMTGNGYTF.

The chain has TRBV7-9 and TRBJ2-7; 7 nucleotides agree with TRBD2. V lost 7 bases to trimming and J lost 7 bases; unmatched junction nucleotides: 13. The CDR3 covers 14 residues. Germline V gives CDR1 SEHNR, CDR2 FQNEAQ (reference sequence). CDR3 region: CASNQAGRAREQYF. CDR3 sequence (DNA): TGTGCCAGCAACCAGGCTGGGAGGGCCCGGGAGCAGTACTTC.

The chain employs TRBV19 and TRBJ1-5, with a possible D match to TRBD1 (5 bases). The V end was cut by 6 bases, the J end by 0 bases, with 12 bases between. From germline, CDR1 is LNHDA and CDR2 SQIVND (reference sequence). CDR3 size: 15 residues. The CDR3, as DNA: TGTGCCAGTAGAAGGGGAGGGACTAGCAATCAGCCCCAGCATTTT. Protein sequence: CASRRGGTSNQPQHF.

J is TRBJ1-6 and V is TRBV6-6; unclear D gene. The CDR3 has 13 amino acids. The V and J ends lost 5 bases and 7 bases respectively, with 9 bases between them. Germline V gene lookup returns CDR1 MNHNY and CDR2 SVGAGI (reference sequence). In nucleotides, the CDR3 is TGTGCCAGCAGTCGCCGACGGAATTCACCCCTCCACTTT. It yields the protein CASSRRRNSPLHF.

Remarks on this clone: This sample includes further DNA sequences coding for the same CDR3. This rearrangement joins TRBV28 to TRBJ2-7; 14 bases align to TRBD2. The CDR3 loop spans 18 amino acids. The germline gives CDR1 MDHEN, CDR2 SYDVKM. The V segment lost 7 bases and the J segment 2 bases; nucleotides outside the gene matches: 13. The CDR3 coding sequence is TGTGCCAGCACGACTGGGACTAGCGGGAGCGTGAGAGCCTACGAGCAGTACTTC. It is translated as CASTTGTSGSVRAYEQYF.

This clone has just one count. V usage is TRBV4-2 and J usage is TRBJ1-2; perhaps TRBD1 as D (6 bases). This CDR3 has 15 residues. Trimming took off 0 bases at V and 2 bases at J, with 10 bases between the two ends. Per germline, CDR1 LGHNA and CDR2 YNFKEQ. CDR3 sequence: CASSQDLGTNYGYTF. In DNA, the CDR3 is TGTGCCAGCAGCCAAGATCTCGGGACAAACTATGGCTACACCTTC.

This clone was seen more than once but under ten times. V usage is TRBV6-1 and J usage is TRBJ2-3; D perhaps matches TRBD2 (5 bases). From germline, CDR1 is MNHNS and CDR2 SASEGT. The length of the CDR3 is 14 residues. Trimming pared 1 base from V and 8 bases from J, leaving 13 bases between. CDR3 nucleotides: TGTGCCAGCAGTGAAGGGACTTTCCAAGTTACGCAGTATTTT. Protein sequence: CASSEGTFQVTQYF.

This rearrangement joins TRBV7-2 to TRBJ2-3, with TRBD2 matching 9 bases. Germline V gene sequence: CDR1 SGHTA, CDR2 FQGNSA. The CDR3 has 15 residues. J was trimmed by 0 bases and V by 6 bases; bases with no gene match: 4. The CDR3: CASRTSGTSTDTQYF. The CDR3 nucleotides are TGTGCCAGCAGGACTAGCGGCACTAGCACAGATACGCAGTATTTT.

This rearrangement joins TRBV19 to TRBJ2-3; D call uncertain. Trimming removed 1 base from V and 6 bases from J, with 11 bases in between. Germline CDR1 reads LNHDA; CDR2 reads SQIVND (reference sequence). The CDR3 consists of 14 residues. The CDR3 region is CASSIVGPVDTQYF. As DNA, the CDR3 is TGTGCCAGTAGTATAGTAGGCCCGGTTGATACGCAGTATTTT.

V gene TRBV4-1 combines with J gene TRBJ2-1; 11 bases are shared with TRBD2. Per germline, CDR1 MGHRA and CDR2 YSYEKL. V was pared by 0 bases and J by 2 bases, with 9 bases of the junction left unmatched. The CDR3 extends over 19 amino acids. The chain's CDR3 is CASSQERDLSGGAYNEQFF. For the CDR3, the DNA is TGCGCCAGCAGCCAAGAAAGGGACCTTAGCGGGGGGGCCTACAATGAGCAGTTCTTC.

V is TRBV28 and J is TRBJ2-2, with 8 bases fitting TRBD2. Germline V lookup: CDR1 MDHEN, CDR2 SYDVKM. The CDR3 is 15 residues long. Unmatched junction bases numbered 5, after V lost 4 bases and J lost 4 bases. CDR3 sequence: CASSSGGKPTGELFF. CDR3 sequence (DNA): TGTGCCAGCAGTTCGGGGGGGAAACCCACCGGGGAGCTGTTTTTT.

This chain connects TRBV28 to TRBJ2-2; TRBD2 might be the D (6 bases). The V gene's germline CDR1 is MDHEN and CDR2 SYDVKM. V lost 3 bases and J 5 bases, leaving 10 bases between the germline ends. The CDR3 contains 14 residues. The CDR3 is CASSFPGRTGELFF. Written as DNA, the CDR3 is TGTGCCAGCAGTTTCCCAGGGAGGACCGGGGAGCTGTTTTTT.

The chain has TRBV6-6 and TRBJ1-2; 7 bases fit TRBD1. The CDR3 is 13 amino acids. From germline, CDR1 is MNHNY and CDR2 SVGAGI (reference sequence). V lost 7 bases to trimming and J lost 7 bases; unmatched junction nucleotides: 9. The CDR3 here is CASTKQGTGGYTF. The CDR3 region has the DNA TGTGCCAGCACCAAACAGGGGACGGGTGGCTACACCTTC.

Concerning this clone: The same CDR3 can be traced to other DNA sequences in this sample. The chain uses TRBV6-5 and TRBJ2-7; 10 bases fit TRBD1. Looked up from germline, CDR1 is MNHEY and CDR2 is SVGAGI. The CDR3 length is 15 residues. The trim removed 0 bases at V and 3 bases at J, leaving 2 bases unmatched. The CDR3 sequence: CASSYSGDRGYEQYF. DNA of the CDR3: TGTGCCAGCAGTTACTCGGGGGACAGGGGCTACGAGCAGTACTTC.

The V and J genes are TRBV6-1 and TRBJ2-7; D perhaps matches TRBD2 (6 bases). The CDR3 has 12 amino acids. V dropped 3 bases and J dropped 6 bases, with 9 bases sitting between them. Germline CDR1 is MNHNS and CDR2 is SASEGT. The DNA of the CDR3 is TGTGCCAGCAGTGAGCTAGCGACCGAGCAGTACTTC. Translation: CASSELATEQYF.

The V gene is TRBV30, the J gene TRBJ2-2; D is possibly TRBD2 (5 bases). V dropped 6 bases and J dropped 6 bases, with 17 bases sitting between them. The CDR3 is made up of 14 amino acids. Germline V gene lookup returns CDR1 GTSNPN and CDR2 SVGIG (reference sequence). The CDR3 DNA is TGTGCCTGCCCACCCGCCCGGGGTCCCGGGGAGCTGTTTTTT. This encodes CACPPARGPGELFF.

The CDR3 DNA follows: TGTGCCAGCAGCCGGGACGGATATAATGAAAAACTGTTTTTT. Translation gives CASSRDGYNEKLFF. The genes are TRBV6-5 and TRBJ1-4; weak D call: TRBD1 (5 bases). CDR3 length: 14 residues. Germline-derived CDR1 and CDR2 are MNHEY and SVGAGI. V was trimmed by 6 bases and J by 4 bases, leaving 12 bases between them.

This CDR3 is CSVGRGGQETQYF. The CDR3 nucleotides are TGCAGCGTCGGCAGGGGAGGTCAAGAGACCCAGTACTTC. The chain has TRBV29-1 and TRBJ2-5; D is perhaps TRBD1 or TRBD2 (6 bases each). The CDR3 sequence is 13 residues long. The ends were cut back, 6 bases at V and 2 bases at J, with 13 bases in the middle. Germline V gives CDR1 SQVTM, CDR2 ANQGSEA.

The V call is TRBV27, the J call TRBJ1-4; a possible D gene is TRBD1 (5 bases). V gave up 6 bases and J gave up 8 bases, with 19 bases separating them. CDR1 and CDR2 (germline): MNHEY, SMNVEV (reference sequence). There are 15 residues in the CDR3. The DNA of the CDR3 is TGTGCCAGCAGCTCTGGGACCTCAAGGGGCGAAAAACTGTTTTTT. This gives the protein CASSSGTSRGEKLFF.

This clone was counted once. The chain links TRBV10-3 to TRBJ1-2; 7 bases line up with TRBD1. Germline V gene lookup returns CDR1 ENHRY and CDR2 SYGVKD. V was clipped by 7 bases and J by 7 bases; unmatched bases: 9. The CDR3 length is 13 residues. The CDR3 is CAITNTGETGYTF. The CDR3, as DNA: TGTGCCATCACTAACACAGGGGAGACTGGCTACACCTTC.

The CDR3 DNA sequence: TGTGCCAGCAGTTACGACGATGAAAAACTGTTTTTT. This codes for CASSYDDEKLFF. This chain links TRBV6-6 with TRBJ1-4, with D unclear. With 2 bases removed from V and 6 bases from J, the gap between germline ends came to 4 bases. The length of the CDR3 is 12 residues. Per the germline V gene, CDR1 is MNHNY and CDR2 is SVGAGI (reference sequence).

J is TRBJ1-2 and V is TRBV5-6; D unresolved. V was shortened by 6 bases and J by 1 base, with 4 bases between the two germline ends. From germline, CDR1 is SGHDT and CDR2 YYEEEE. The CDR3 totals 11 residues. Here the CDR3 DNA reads TGTGCCAGCAAAGTTAACTATGGCTACACCTTC. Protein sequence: CASKVNYGYTF.

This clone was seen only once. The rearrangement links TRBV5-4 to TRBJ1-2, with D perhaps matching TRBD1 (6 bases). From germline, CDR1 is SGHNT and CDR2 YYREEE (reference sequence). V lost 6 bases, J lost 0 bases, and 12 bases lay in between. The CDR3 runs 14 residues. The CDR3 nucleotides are TGTGCCAGCACACTACAGGGCCCTAACTATGGCTACACCTTC. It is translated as CASTLQGPNYGYTF.

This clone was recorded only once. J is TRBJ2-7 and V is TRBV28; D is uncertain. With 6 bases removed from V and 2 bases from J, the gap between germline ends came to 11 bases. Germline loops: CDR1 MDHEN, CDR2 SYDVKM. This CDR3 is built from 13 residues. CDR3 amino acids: CASSRISAYEQYF. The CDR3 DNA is TGTGCCAGCAGCCGAATATCGGCCTACGAGCAGTACTTC.

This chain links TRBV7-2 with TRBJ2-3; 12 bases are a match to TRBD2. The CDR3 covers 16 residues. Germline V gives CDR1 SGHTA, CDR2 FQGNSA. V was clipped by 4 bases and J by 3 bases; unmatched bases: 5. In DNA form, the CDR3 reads TGTGCCAGCAGCTCTCGGACTAGCGGGGTAACAGATACGCAGTATTTT. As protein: CASSSRTSGVTDTQYF.